This T cell receptor beta chain came from a study of tumor T cells in aggressive B-cell lymphoma. Sequencing used immunoSEQ multiplex PCR; TCRdb keeps in-frame clones, though not all of them. Of 5,000 to 7,000 clones listed, 88% are singletons. This TCR came from an adult with diffuse large B cell lymphoma. Some clones in this sample may be carry-over from other donors' samples. The source material was tumor tissue.

The DNA for the CDR3 is TGTGCCAGCAGTTTGACAGGGGGTAAATACGAGCAGTACTTC. Encoded protein: CASSLTGGKYEQYF. The J gene is TRBJ2-7, the V gene TRBV27; 9 bases match TRBD1. Trimming took 3 bases from V and 4 from J; bases not matched to a gene: 4. CDR3 length: 14 amino acids. CDR1 is MNHEY, CDR2 SMNVEV, per germline (reference sequence).